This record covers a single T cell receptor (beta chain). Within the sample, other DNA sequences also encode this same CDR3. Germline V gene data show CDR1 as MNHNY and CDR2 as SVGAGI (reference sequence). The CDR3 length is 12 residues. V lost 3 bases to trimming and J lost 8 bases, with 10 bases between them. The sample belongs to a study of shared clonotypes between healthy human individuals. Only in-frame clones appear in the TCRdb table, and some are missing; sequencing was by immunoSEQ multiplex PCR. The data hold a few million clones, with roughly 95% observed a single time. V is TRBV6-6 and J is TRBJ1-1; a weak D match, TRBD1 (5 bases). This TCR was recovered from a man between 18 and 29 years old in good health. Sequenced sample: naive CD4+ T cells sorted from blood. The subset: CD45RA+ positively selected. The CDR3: CASSYLGTEAFF. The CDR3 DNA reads TGTGCCAGCAGTTATCTAGGGACGGAAGCTTTCTTT.